This TCR beta chain was sequenced during a study of blood T cell repertoires in COVID-19. Study background: From the United States, Italy and Spain came samples of acute and convalescent COVID-19. T cells, B-cell-depleted T cells, or PBMCs supplied cDNA or gDNA.

V dropped 5 bases and J dropped 3; count of bases not matched to a gene: 8. Germline values: CDR1 MNHEY, CDR2 SMNVEV (reference sequence). This CDR3 comprises 15 residues. Original methodology: Amplification of reference gene primers was used by the study to estimate nucleated cell counts. The data were produced by immunoSEQ multiplex PCR, yet TCRdb's version contains in-frame clones alone and is incomplete. That table is the source of V, J and clone size, and D and trimming were worked out from the DNA. The sample lists 90,000 to 120,000 clones, roughly four fifths occurring once. This TCR came from a man between 65 and 80 years old with active or convalescent COVID-19. This chain uses TRBV27 with TRBJ2-7; 9 bases fit TRBD1. Sequencing was done on a sample of peripheral blood. This CDR3 reads CASSPSPGQGYEQYF. In DNA form, the CDR3 reads TGTGCCAGCAGTCCCAGCCCGGGACAGGGCTACGAGCAGTACTTC.